These 17 T cell receptor beta chains share one sample of origin, sequenced in a study of shared clonotypes between healthy human individuals. Clones were sequenced by immunoSEQ multiplex PCR, and TCRdb holds only the in-frame ones, with some missing. The repertoire holds some 1,400,000 clones, 96% seen once, with 1% to 1.5% in the top ten. The sequenced sample was naive CD4+ T cells sorted from blood. The subset denotes: CD45RA+ positively selected. These receptors all come from a man aged 25-40 years in good health.

This chain connects TRBV6-1 to TRBJ1-1; D gene uncertain. CDR1 is MNHNS, CDR2 SASEGT, per germline. Trimming took 4 bases from V and 3 from J, leaving 12 bases between them. This CDR3 is built from 14 residues. The CDR3 sequence is CASSVLQRDTEAFF. The DNA for the CDR3 is TGTGCCAGCAGTGTGTTACAGCGGGACACTGAAGCTTTCTTT.

The chain recombines TRBV19 with TRBJ1-5; weak D call: TRBD1 (6 bases). The CDR3 is 16 residues long. Germline CDR1 reads LNHDA; CDR2 reads SQIVND (reference sequence). The V gene lost 3 bases and the J gene lost 2 bases, with 14 bases spanning the gap. The CDR3: CASSMRQVRGNQPQHF. CDR3 nucleotide sequence: TGTGCCAGTAGTATGAGACAGGTACGGGGCAATCAGCCCCAGCATTTT. Combining the CDR3 with reference TRBV19 and TRBJ1-5 gives the whole variable domain DGGITQSPKYLFRKEGQNVTLSCEQNLNHDAMYWYRQDPGQGLRLIYYSQIVNDFQKGDIAEGYSVSREKKESFPLTVTSAQKNPTAFYLCASSMRQVRGNQPQHFGDGTRLSIL.

This clone was recorded only once. V usage is TRBV5-1 and J usage is TRBJ2-1; weak D call: TRBD2 (6 bases). The germline gives CDR1 SGHRS, CDR2 YFSETQ. Trimming removed 1 base at V and 0 bases at J, with 11 bases between. The CDR3 length is 16 residues. The CDR3 coding sequence is TGCGCCAGCAGCTTGACTAGCAGTAGCTCCTACAATGAGCAGTTCTTC. Its protein is CASSLTSSSSYNEQFF.

This chain uses TRBV2 with TRBJ1-1; D is undetermined. V was trimmed by 10 bases and J by 4 bases, leaving 19 bases between them. CDR1 and CDR2 (germline): SNHLY, FYNNEI. The CDR3 is 14 residues long. The CDR3: CAILSPGAGTEAFF. The CDR3 region has the DNA TGTGCCATCCTCAGTCCAGGTGCAGGCACTGAAGCTTTCTTT.

V and J are TRBV30 and TRBJ2-3; 11 nucleotides line up with TRBD2. Trimming cost V 2 bases and J 4 bases; bases outside gene matches: 8. The CDR3 runs to 16 residues. Per germline, CDR1 GTSNPN and CDR2 SVGIG (reference sequence). This CDR3 is CAWSPLAGGPADTQYF. The DNA for the CDR3 is TGTGCCTGGAGTCCTTTAGCGGGAGGGCCCGCAGATACGCAGTATTTT.

As to this clone: Other DNA sequences within the sample encode an identical CDR3. The CDR3 is CASSVGTVNTEAFF. In nucleotides, the CDR3 is TGTGCCAGCAGCGTAGGGACAGTGAACACTGAAGCTTTCTTT. V and J are TRBV9 and TRBJ1-1, with D perhaps matching TRBD1 (6 bases). The CDR3 is made up of 14 amino acids. Germline V gene data show CDR1 as SGDLS and CDR2 as YYNGEE. V dropped 0 bases and J dropped 0 bases, with 6 bases sitting between them.

Note on this clone: Other DNA sequences in the same sample also yield this CDR3. CDR3 amino acids: CAISESGNTEAFF. The DNA of the CDR3 is TGTGCCATCAGTGAGTCAGGGAACACTGAAGCTTTCTTT. The gene calls are TRBV10-3 and TRBJ1-1, with D hard to call. This CDR3 contains 13 residues. The V gene lost 0 bases and the J gene lost 1 base, with 3 bases spanning the gap. Germline V lookup: CDR1 ENHRY, CDR2 SYGVKD.

V and J are TRBV19 and TRBJ2-2, with 15 bases identical to TRBD2. V gave up 5 bases and J gave up 7 bases; unmatched junction bases: 8. Germline V gives CDR1 LNHDA, CDR2 SQIVND (reference sequence). This CDR3 contains 17 residues. The CDR3 DNA follows: TGTGCCAGTAGTCCAAGGGGGACTAGCGGGAGGCACGGGGAGCTGTTTTTT. It translates to CASSPRGTSGRHGELFF. The full variable domain, in which reference TRBV19 and TRBJ2-2 provide the parts outside the CDR3, is DGGITQSPKYLFRKEGQNVTLSCEQNLNHDAMYWYRQDPGQGLRLIYYSQIVNDFQKGDIAEGYSVSREKKESFPLTVTSAQKNPTAFYLCASSPRGTSGRHGELFFGEGSRLTVL.

This chain connects TRBV27 to TRBJ1-2; 7 bases line up with TRBD1. Trimming removed 6 bases from V and 0 bases from J; junction bases left unmatched: 10. Germline CDR1 and CDR2: MNHEY and SMNVEV (reference sequence). The CDR3 is made up of 16 amino acids. CDR3 sequence (DNA): TGTGCCAGCAGATCAACAAGGACAGGCACTAACTATGGCTACACCTTC. This codes for CASRSTRTGTNYGYTF.

The chain employs TRBV30 and TRBJ1-5; unclear D gene. The germline V and J ends were trimmed by 1 base and 9 bases, with 16 bases remaining between them. Germline V gene data show CDR1 as GTSNPN and CDR2 as SVGIG (reference sequence). This CDR3 is built from 14 residues. The CDR3 reads CAWSAIERGAPQHF. The CDR3 nucleotides are TGTGCCTGGAGTGCCATAGAGAGAGGAGCGCCCCAGCATTTT.

The chain recombines TRBV11-2 with TRBJ2-1, with D possibly being TRBD1 (5 bases). V was trimmed by 5 bases and J by 1 base, leaving 12 bases between them. Germline V gene data show CDR1 as SGHAT and CDR2 as FQNNGV. The CDR3 runs to 15 residues. In DNA, the CDR3 is TGTGCCAGCAGCGCAAGAAGGGGATCCTACAATGAGCAGTTCTTC. Residues: CASSARRGSYNEQFF.

Regarding this clone: This same CDR3 is encoded by further DNA sequences in the sample. V gene TRBV5-4 combines with J gene TRBJ2-5; 7 bases are shared with TRBD1. The CDR3 totals 13 residues. J lost 2 bases, V lost 5 bases, and 3 bases had no gene match. Germline V gene lookup returns CDR1 SGHNT and CDR2 YYREEE (reference sequence). This chain's CDR3 is CASRSGQQETQYF. CDR3 coding DNA: TGTGCCAGCAGATCGGGACAGCAAGAGACCCAGTACTTC.

The gene calls are TRBV6-5 and TRBJ1-5; no clear D gene. In germline, CDR1 is MNHEY, CDR2 SVGAGI. The CDR3 runs to 14 residues. Deletions cut 5 bases from V and 7 bases from J, with 15 bases between. CDR3 amino acids: CASSPGNWRQPQHF. DNA for the CDR3: TGTGCCAGCAGTCCCGGGAATTGGCGACAGCCCCAGCATTTT.

This chain links TRBV15 with TRBJ2-1; D possibly corresponds to TRBD2 (5 bases). This CDR3 is built from 11 residues. From germline, CDR1 is LNHNV and CDR2 YYDKDF (reference sequence). Trimming removed 8 bases at V and 8 bases at J, with 10 bases between. The CDR3 coding sequence is TGTGCCACCGTCCGGGGATATGAGCAGTTCTTC. This translates into CATVRGYEQFF.

This sequence joins TRBV5-6 and TRBJ2-2, with D possibly called TRBD1 or TRBD2 (5 bases each). This CDR3 comprises 15 residues. Trimming took off 7 bases at V and 3 bases at J, with 16 bases between the two ends. CDR1 is SGHDT and CDR2 is YYEEEE in the germline V gene. For the CDR3, the DNA is TGTGCCAGCGCCAGAGGGGAGTCGGACACCGGGGAGCTGTTTTTT. Amino acid sequence: CASARGESDTGELFF.

This chain joins TRBV6-1 and TRBJ1-1; unclear D gene. The CDR3 is 14 amino acids. In germline, CDR1 is MNHNS, CDR2 SASEGT. Deletions cut 10 bases from V and 1 base from J, with 16 bases between. CDR3 amino acids: CATARSHTNTEAFF. The CDR3, as DNA: TGTGCCACCGCTAGGTCCCATACGAACACTGAAGCTTTCTTT.

V gene TRBV15 combines with J gene TRBJ1-2, with D possibly matching TRBD1 (6 bases). The CDR3 spans 15 residues. Trimming stripped 1 base from V and 6 bases from J, with 15 bases between. Germline values: CDR1 LNHNV, CDR2 YYDKDF (reference sequence). The CDR3 loop reads CATSRVRWTEDGYTF. CDR3 nucleotides: TGTGCCACCAGCAGAGTCCGGTGGACAGAGGATGGCTACACCTTC.